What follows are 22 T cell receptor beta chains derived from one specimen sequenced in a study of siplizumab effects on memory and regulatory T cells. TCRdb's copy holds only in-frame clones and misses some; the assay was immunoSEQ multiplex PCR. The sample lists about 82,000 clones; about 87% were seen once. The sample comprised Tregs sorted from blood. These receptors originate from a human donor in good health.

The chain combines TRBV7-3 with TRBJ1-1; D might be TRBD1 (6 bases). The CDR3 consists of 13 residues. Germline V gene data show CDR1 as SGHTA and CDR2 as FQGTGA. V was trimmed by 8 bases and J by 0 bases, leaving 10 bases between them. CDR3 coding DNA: TGTGCCAGCCGCCAGGGGCTGAACACTGAAGCTTTCTTT. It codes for CASRQGLNTEAFF.

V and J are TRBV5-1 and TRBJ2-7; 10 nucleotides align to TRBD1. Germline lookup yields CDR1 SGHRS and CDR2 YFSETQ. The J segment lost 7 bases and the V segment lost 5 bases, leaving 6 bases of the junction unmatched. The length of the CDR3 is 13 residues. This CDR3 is CASSRTGGLEQYF. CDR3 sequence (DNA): TGCGCCAGCAGTAGGACAGGGGGATTGGAGCAGTACTTC.

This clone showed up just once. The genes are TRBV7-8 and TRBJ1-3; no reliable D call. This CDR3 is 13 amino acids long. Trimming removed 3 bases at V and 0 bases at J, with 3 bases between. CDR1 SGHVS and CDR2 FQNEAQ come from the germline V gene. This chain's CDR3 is CASSLSSGNTIYF. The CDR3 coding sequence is TGTGCCAGCAGCTTGAGCTCTGGAAACACCATATATTTT.

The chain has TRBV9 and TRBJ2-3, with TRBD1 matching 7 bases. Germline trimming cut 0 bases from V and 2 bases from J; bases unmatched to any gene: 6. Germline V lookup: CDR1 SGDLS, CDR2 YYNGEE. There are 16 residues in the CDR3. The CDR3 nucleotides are TGTGCCAGCAGCGTAGGGGGGACAGAAGTCACAGATACGCAGTATTTT. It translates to CASSVGGTEVTDTQYF.

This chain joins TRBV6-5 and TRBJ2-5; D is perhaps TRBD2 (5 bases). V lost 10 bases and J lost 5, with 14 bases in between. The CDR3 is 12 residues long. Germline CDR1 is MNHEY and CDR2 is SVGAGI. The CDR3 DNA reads TGTGCCACTGGGGAGAGGGCGGAGACCCAGTACTTC. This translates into CATGERAETQYF.

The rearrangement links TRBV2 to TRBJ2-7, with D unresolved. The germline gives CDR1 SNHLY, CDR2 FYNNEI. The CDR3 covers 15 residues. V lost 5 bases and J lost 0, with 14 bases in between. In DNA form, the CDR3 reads TGTGCCAGCAGTCCACCCGGCTACACCTCCTACGAGCAGTACTTC. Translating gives CASSPPGYTSYEQYF.

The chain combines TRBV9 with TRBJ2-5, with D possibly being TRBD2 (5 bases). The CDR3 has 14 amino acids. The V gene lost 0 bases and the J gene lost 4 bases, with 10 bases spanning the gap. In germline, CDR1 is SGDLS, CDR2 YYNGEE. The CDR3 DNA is TGTGCCAGCAGCGTAGGACTGGCGGGAGAGACCCAGTACTTC. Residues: CASSVGLAGETQYF.

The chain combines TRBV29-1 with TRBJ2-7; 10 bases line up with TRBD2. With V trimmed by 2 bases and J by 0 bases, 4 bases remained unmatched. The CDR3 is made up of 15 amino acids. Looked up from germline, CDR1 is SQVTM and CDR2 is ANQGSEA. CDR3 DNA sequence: TGCAGCGTTGAACTAGCGGGGGTAAGCTCCTACGAGCAGTACTTC. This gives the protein CSVELAGVSSYEQYF.

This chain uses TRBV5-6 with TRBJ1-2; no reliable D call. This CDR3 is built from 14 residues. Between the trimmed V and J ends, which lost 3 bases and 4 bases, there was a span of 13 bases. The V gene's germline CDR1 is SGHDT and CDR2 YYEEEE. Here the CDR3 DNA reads TGTGCCAGCAGCTCTCAGATGGGTATCTATGGCTACACCTTC. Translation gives CASSSQMGIYGYTF.

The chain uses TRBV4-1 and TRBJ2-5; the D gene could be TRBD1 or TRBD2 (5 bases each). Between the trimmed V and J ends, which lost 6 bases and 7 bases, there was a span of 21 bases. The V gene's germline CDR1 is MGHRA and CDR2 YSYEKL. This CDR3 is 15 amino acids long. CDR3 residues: CASRGEERGGVTQYF. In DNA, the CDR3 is TGCGCCAGCAGGGGGGAAGAAAGAGGAGGAGTGACCCAGTACTTC.

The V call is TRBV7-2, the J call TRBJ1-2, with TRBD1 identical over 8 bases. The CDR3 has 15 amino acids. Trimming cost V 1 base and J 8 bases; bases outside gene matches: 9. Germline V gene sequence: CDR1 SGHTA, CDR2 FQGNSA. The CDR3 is CASSLGTGGRRGYTF. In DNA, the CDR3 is TGTGCCAGCAGCTTAGGTACAGGGGGTCGGCGGGGCTACACCTTC.

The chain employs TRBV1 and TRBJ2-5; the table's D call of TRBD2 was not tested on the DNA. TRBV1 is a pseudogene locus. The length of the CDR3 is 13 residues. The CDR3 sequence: CTSSLFRSETQYF. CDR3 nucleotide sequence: TGCACCAGCTCACTTTTTCGGAGCGAGACCCAGTACTTC.

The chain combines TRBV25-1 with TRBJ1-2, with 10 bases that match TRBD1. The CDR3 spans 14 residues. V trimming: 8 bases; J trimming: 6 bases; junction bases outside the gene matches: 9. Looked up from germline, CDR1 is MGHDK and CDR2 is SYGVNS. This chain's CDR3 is CASSLSGQGNGYTF. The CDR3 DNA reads TGTGCCAGCTCCCTCTCGGGACAGGGGAATGGCTACACCTTC.

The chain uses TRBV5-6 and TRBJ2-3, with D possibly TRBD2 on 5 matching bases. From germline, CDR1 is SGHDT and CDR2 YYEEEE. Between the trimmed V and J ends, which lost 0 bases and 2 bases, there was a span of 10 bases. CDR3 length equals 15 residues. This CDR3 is CASSLGGSPTDTQYF. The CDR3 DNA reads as TGTGCCAGCAGCTTGGGAGGGTCCCCCACAGATACGCAGTATTTT. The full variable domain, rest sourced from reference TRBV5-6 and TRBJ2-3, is DAGVTQSPTHLIKTRGQQVTLRCSPKSGHDTVSWYQQALGQGPQFIFQYYEEEERQRGNFPDRFSGHQFPNYSSELNVNALLLGDSALYLCASSLGGSPTDTQYFGPGTRLTVL.

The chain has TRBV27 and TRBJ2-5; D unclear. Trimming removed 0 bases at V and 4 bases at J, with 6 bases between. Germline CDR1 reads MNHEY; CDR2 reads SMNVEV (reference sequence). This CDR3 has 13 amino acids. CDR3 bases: TGTGCCAGCAGTTTATCGCATCGAGAGACCCAGTACTTC. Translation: CASSLSHRETQYF.

CDR3 loop: CASSEDIGTGSYEQYF. As DNA, the CDR3 is TGTGCCAGCAGTGAAGATATAGGGACAGGGAGCTACGAGCAGTACTTC. The V and J genes are TRBV2 and TRBJ2-7; 9 bases are a match to TRBD1. Germline CDR1 is SNHLY and CDR2 is FYNNEI. V dropped 1 base and J dropped 3; count of bases not matched to a gene: 7. This CDR3 is 16 amino acids long.

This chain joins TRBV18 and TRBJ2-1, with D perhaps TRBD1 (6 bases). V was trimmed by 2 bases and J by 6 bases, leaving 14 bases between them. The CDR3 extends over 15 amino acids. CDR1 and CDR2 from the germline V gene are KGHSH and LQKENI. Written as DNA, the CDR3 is TGTGCCAGCTCACCATGGGGGCCCGAGCTCAATGAGCAGTTCTTC. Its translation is CASSPWGPELNEQFF. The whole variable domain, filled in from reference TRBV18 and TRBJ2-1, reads NAGVMQNPRHLVRRRGQEARLRCSPMKGHSHVYWYRQLPEEGLKFMVYLQKENIIDESGMPKERFSAEFPKEGPSILRIQQVVRGDSAAYFCASSPWGPELNEQFFGPGTRLTVL.

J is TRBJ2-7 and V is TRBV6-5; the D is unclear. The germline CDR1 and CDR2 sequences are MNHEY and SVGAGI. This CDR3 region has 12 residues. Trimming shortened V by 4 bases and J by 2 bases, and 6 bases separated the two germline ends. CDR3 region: CASSFGTYEQYF. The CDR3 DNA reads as TGTGCCAGCAGTTTCGGAACCTACGAGCAGTACTTC.

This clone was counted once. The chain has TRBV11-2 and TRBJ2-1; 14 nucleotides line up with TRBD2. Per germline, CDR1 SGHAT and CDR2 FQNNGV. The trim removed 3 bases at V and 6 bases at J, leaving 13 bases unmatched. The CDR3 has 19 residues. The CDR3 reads CASSFRLAGGRVFINEQFF. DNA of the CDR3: TGTGCCAGCAGCTTTCGACTAGCGGGGGGGCGAGTCTTTATCAATGAGCAGTTCTTC.

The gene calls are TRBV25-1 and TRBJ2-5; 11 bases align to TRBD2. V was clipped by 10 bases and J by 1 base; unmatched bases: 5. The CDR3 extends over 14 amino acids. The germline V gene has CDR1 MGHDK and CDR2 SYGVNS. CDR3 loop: CATQTSGAQETQYF. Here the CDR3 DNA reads TGTGCCACCCAGACTAGCGGGGCCCAAGAGACCCAGTACTTC.

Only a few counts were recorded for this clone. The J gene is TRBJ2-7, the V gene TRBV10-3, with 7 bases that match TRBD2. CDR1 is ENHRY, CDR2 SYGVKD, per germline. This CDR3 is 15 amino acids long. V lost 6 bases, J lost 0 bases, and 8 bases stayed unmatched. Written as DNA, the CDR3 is TGTGCCATCAGCCTTAGCGGGTTTAGCTCCTACGAGCAGTACTTC. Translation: CAISLSGFSSYEQYF.

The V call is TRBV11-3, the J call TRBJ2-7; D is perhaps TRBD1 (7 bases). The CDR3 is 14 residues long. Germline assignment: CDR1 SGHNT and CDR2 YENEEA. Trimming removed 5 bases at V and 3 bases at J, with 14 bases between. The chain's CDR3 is CASSQGGRGYEQYF. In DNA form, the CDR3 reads TGTGCCAGCAGCCAGGGGGGCAGGGGCTACGAGCAGTACTTC.